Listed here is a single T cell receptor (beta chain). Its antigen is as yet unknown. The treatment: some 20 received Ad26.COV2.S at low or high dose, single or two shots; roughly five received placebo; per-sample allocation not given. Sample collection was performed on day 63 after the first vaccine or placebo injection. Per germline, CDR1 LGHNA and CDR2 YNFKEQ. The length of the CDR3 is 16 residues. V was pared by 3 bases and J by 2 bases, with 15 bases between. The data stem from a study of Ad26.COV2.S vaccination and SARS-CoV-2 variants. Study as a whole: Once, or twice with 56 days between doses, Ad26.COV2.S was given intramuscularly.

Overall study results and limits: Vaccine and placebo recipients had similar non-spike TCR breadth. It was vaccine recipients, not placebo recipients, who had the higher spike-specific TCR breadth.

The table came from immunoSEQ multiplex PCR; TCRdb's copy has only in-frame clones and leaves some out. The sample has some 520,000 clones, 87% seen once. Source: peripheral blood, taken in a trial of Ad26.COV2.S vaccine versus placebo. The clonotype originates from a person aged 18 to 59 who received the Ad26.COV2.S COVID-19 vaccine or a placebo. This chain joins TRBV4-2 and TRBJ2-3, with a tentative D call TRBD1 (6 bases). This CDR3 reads CASSQGGLGATDTQYF. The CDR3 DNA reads TGTGCCAGCAGCCAGGGTGGGCTGGGGGCCACAGATACGCAGTATTTT.